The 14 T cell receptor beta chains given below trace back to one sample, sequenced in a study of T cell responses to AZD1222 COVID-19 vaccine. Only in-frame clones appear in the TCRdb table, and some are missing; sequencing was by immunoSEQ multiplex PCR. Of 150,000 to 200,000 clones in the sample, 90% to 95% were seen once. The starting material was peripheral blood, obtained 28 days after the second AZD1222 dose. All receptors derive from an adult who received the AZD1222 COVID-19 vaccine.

The CDR3 DNA sequence: TGTGCCAGCAACCCTGAAGGCATTTCTGAAAAACTGTTTTTT. It encodes CASNPEGISEKLFF. The chain joins TRBV9 to TRBJ1-4; no reliable D call. The CDR3 spans 14 residues. Germline V gene data show CDR1 as SGDLS and CDR2 as YYNGEE. The germline V and J ends were trimmed by 6 bases and 7 bases, with 16 bases remaining between them.

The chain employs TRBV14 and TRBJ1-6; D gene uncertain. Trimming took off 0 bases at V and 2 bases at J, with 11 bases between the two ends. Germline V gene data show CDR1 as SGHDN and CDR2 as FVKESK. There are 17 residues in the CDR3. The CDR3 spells CASSQDRRTAYNSPLHF. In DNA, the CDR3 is TGTGCCAGCAGCCAAGATAGGAGGACGGCCTATAATTCACCCCTCCACTTT.

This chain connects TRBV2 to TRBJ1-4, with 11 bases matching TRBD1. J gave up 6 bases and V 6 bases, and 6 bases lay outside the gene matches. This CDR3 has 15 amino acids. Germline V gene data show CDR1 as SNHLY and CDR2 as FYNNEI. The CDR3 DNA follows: TGTGCCAGCAGGGGACAGGGGGGTGACGATGAAAAACTGTTTTTT. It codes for CASRGQGGDDEKLFF.

The CDR3 sequence is CASSTGQGSNSPLHF. CDR3 sequence (DNA): TGTGCCAGCAGTACCGGACAGGGCTCGAATTCACCCCTCCACTTT. This chain links TRBV28 with TRBJ1-6; TRBD1 agrees at 8 bases. The junction had 7 bases not matched to a gene; V was cut back by 5 bases and J by 7 bases. Germline CDR1 and CDR2: MDHEN and SYDVKM. The CDR3 consists of 15 residues. The full variable domain, with the rest looked up from reference TRBV28 and TRBJ1-6, is DVKVTQSSRYLVKRTGEKVFLECVQDMDHENMFWYRQDPGLGLRLIYFSYDVKMKEKGDIPEGYSVSREKKERFSLILESASTNQTSMYLCASSTGQGSNSPLHFGNGTRLTVT.

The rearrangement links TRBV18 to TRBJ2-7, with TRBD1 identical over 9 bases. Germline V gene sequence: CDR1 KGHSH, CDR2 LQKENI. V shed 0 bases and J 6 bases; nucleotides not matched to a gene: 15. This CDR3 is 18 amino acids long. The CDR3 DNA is TGTGCCAGCTCACCACCTCGTTGTTGGGGACAGGGTGGGTCCGAGCAGTACTTC. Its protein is CASSPPRCWGQGGSEQYF.

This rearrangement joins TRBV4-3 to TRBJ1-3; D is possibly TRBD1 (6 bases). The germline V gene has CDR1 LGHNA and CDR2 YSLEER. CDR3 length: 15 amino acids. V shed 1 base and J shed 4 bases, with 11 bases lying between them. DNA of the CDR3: TGCGCCAGCAGCCAAGCATCAGGGGCAGGAAACACCATATATTTT. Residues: CASSQASGAGNTIYF.

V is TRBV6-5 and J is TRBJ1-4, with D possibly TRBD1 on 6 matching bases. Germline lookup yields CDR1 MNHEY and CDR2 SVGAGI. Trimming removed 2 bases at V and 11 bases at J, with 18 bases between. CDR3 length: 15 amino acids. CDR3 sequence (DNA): TGTGCCAGCAGTTACGGGTCGTCCGGAAGGGGGAAACTGTTTTTT. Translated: CASSYGSSGRGKLFF.

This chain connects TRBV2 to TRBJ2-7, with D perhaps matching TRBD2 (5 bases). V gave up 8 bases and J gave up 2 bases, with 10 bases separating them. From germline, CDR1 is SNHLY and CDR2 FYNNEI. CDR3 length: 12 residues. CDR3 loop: CASGRLTYEQYF. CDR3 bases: TGTGCCAGCGGGAGACTCACCTACGAGCAGTACTTC.

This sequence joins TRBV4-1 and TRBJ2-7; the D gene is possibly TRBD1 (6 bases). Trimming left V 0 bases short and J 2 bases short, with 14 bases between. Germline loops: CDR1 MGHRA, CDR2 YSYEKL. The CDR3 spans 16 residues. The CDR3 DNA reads TGCGCCAGCAGCCAAGATGTCCCAGGGGCAGCCTACGAGCAGTACTTC. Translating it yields CASSQDVPGAAYEQYF.

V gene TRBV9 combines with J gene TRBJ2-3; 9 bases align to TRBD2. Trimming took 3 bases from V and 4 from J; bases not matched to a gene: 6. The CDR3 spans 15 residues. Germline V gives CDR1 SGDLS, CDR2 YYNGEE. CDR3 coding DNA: TGTGCCAGCAGCGACAGGGCTAGCGGGGCAGATACGCAGTATTTT. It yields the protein CASSDRASGADTQYF.

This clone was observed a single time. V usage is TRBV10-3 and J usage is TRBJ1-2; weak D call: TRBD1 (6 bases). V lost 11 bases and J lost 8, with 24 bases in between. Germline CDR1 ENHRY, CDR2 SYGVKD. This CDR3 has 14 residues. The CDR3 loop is CAALPGAGENGYTF. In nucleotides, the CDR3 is TGTGCCGCCCTCCCAGGGGCAGGGGAGAACGGCTACACCTTC.

The CDR3 sequence: CASSSGVARGSIDEQYF. CDR3 coding DNA: TGTGCCAGCAGCTCGGGAGTGGCGAGGGGGAGTATCGACGAGCAGTACTTC. This rearrangement joins TRBV5-4 to TRBJ2-7; D tentatively reads TRBD1 or TRBD2 (6 bases each). V gave up 3 bases and J gave up 5 bases, with 24 bases separating them. The CDR3 has 17 residues. CDR1 is SGHNT, CDR2 YYREEE, per germline (reference sequence).

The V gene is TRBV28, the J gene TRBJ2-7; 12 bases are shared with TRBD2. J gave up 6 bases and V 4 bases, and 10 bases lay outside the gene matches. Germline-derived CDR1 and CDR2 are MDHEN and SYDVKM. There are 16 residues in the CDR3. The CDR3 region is CASSSPVSSGRAEQYF. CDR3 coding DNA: TGTGCCAGCAGTTCCCCCGTTTCTAGCGGGAGGGCCGAGCAGTACTTC.

The CDR3 sequence: CATSRSRGAGNQETQYF. CDR3 nucleotides: TGTGCCACCAGCAGATCCCGGGGAGCGGGGAACCAAGAGACCCAGTACTTC. The rearrangement links TRBV15 to TRBJ2-5; TRBD2 agrees at 7 bases. The germline V gene encodes CDR1 LNHNV and CDR2 YYDKDF (reference sequence). This CDR3 contains 17 residues. V lost 2 bases to trimming and J lost 0 bases; unmatched junction nucleotides: 9.